The 32 T cell receptor beta chains presented below share a single source sample, sequenced in a study of blood T cells in healthy people across ages. A second roughly 6 to 11 cycle PCR used barcoded and J-beta primers. TCRdb redid the calling of the 5' RACE reads with MiXCR, one entry per CDR3 protein. Here the sample spans hundreds of thousands of distinct CDR3 sequences, roughly three fifths being singletons. The sequencing sample was made of blood. These receptors came from a man aged 35 to 55 in good health.

This clonotype was seen a few times. The J gene is TRBJ2-7, the V gene TRBV25-1; the D gene is possibly TRBD1 (6 bases). The V and J ends lost 2 bases and 4 bases respectively, with 12 bases between them. In germline, CDR1 is MGHDK, CDR2 SYGVNS. The CDR3 consists of 14 residues. The CDR3 is CASSETGQIYEQYF. CDR3 nucleotides: TGTGCCAGCAGTGAAACTGGACAGATATACGAGCAGTACTTC.

The V call is TRBV6-2 or TRBV6-3, the J call TRBJ1-5; D remains unclear. CDR1 is MNHEY, CDR2 SVGEGT, per germline. V lost 6 bases and J 5 bases, leaving 14 bases between the germline ends. CDR3 length: 14 residues. The CDR3 DNA follows: TGTGCCAGCAGCCCCACCTCCAGCGATCAGCCCCAGCATTTT. Its protein product is CASSPTSSDQPQHF.

Turning to this clonotype: A read error may produce the germline difference seen at one junction end. The CDR3 protein is CASSVEGRFNQPQHF. CDR3 DNA: TGTGCCAGCAGCGTTGAGGGGAGATTCAATCAGCCCCAACATTTT. This chain connects TRBV9 to TRBJ1-5, with D maybe TRBD1 (5 bases). CDR1 is SGDLS and CDR2 is YYNGEE in the germline V gene. The CDR3 has 15 amino acids.

The rearrangement links TRBV2 to TRBJ2-7; a possible D gene is TRBD1 (6 bases). Germline values: CDR1 SNHLY, CDR2 FYNNEI. V was pared by 4 bases and J by 0 bases, with 13 bases between. The CDR3 is made up of 15 amino acids. The CDR3: CASSVRPRGSYEQYF. The CDR3 DNA sequence: TGTGCCAGCAGTGTAAGACCCAGGGGCTCCTACGAGCAGTACTTC.

The gene calls are TRBV7-3 and TRBJ1-6; 11 positions match TRBD1. The CDR3 has 15 residues. CDR1 is SGHTA and CDR2 is FQGTGA in the germline V gene. V shed 3 bases and J 9 bases; nucleotides not matched to a gene: 4. The CDR3: CASSFGQGAGSPLHF. The CDR3 DNA is TGTGCCAGCAGCTTCGGACAGGGGGCGGGTTCACCCCTCCACTTT.

The CDR3 coding sequence is TGTGCCAGCAGCCCGAGCCTAAGACTAGCCAAAAACATTCAGTACTTC. Its translation is CASSPSLRLAKNIQYF. V is TRBV4-2 and J is TRBJ2-4; no clear D gene. From germline, CDR1 is LGHNA and CDR2 YNFKEQ. This CDR3 region has 16 residues. V lost 4 bases, J lost 0 bases, and 13 bases lay in between.

The chain joins TRBV20-1 to TRBJ1-6; D not certain. The CDR3 is 16 amino acids. The V end was cut by 3 bases, the J end by 0 bases, with 12 bases between. The germline CDR1 and CDR2 sequences are DFQATT and SNEGSKA (reference sequence). The CDR3: CSASRHERSYNSPLHF. The CDR3 DNA sequence: TGCAGTGCTAGTCGTCACGAACGCTCCTATAATTCACCCCTCCACTTT.

The chain employs TRBV20-1 and TRBJ2-5; D not resolved. The CDR3 totals 12 residues. CDR1 DFQATT and CDR2 SNEGSKA come from the germline V gene (reference sequence). V shed 3 bases and J shed 4 bases, with 9 bases lying between them. The CDR3 loop is CSARWVGETQYF. CDR3 nucleotide sequence: TGCAGTGCTAGGTGGGTTGGAGAGACCCAGTACTTC.

This clonotype was observed a handful of times. V is TRBV5-1 and J is TRBJ2-5; TRBD2 is a possible D gene (6 bases). This CDR3 is built from 15 residues. Germline CDR1 and CDR2: SGHRS and YFSETQ. V shed 4 bases and J shed 3 bases, with 16 bases lying between them. CDR3 DNA sequence: TGCGCCAGCAGCCAAGGGGCCGGGGGAAAAGAGACCCAGTACTTC. Translation: CASSQGAGGKETQYF.

The chain has TRBV11-2 and TRBJ2-4; TRBD2 is a possible D gene (6 bases). The J call is doubtful: the DNA matches TRBJ2-5 better. The germline CDR1 and CDR2 sequences are SGHAT and FQNNGV. The CDR3 runs to 16 residues. CDR3 amino acids: CASSPASGGTGETQYF. The CDR3 nucleotides read TGTGCCAGCAGCCCCGCAAGTGGGGGGACGGGGGAGACCCAGTACTTC.

The table lists this clonotype with a few counts. The rearrangement joins TRBV5-1 to TRBJ2-5; possible D gene TRBD2, 5 bases. Looked up from germline, CDR1 is SGHRS and CDR2 is YFSETQ. The CDR3 length is 18 residues. Trimming cost V 0 bases and J 5 bases, with 23 bases left between them. CDR3: CASSLEAKLADLGETQYF. The CDR3 DNA is TGCGCCAGCAGCTTGGAAGCTAAGCTAGCAGACCTGGGCGAGACCCAGTACTTC.

Turning to this clonotype: This may come from a read error, since a much larger clone is one base off. The V gene is TRBV14, the J gene TRBJ2-3, with no clear D. The CDR3 contains 14 residues. Trimming took 4 bases from V and 6 from J, leaving 14 bases between them. Germline lookup yields CDR1 SGHDN and CDR2 FVKESK. CDR3 nucleotides: TGTGCCAGCAGCCGAGACCCCGGGCAGGATACGCAGTATTTT. Protein sequence: CASSRDPGQDTQYF.

The V and J genes are TRBV4-3 and TRBJ2-1, with D perhaps matching TRBD1 (5 bases). The CDR3 is made up of 16 amino acids. V was shortened by 0 bases and J by 4 bases, with 13 bases between the two germline ends. The germline V gene has CDR1 LGHNA and CDR2 YSLEER. DNA for the CDR3: TGCGCCAGCAGCCAAGAGGTTCAGGGTGGGTACAATGAGCAGTTCTTC. This sequence encodes CASSQEVQGGYNEQFF.

V gene TRBV6-1 combines with J gene TRBJ1-2; tentatively, D is TRBD1 (6 bases). Germline assignment: CDR1 MNHNS and CDR2 SASEGT. This CDR3 is 21 amino acids long. Deletions cut 6 bases from V and 3 bases from J, with 35 bases between. This CDR3 reads CASRQNYPSARTELNYYGYTF. CDR3 nucleotide sequence: TGTGCCAGCAGGCAAAACTACCCGTCGGCCAGGACAGAACTTAATTACTATGGCTACACCTTC.

The CDR3 sequence is CASSQDGTGGNIQYF. CDR3 in DNA: TGCGCCAGCAGCCAAGATGGGACAGGGGGGAACATTCAGTACTTC. The V and J genes are TRBV4-3 and TRBJ2-4; 11 positions match TRBD1. The junction had 2 bases not matched to a gene; V was cut back by 0 bases and J by 7 bases. Germline V gives CDR1 LGHNA, CDR2 YSLEER. The CDR3 runs to 15 residues.

This clonotype has just a few counts. This rearrangement joins TRBV7-2 to TRBJ2-1, with D hard to call. Germline loops: CDR1 SGHTA, CDR2 FQGNSA. This CDR3 has 14 amino acids. V lost 4 bases and J lost 5, with 12 bases in between. CDR3 nucleotide sequence: TGTGCCAGCAGCTCCCCCGGTCAGAACAATGAGCAGTTCTTC. It encodes CASSSPGQNNEQFF.

The chain combines TRBV5-1 with TRBJ2-2, with 7 bases matching TRBD1. The CDR3 is 15 residues long. The germline gives CDR1 SGHRS, CDR2 YFSETQ. V lost 3 bases to trimming and J lost 3 bases; unmatched junction nucleotides: 5. The CDR3 DNA reads TGCGCCAGCAGCTCGGGACAGACCTACACCGGGGAGCTGTTTTTT. Protein: CASSSGQTYTGELFF.

V and J are TRBV15 and TRBJ2-5; no reliable D call. V lost 4 bases, J lost 0 bases, and 9 bases lay in between. Germline loops: CDR1 LNHNV, CDR2 YYDKDF (reference sequence). The CDR3 extends over 14 amino acids. This chain's CDR3 is CATSTGSHQETQYF. The CDR3 DNA is TGTGCCACCAGCACAGGATCCCACCAAGAGACCCAGTACTTC.

The chain is built from TRBV5-1 and TRBJ1-1; TRBD1 aligns across 8 bases. CDR3 size: 20 residues. The junction had 17 bases not matched to a gene; V was cut back by 1 base and J by 0 bases. CDR1 is SGHRS and CDR2 is YFSETQ in the germline V gene. The CDR3 bases are TGCGCCAGCAGCTTGTTCGGGGGGACCCGGCGGACAGGGCTGAACACTGAAGCTTTCTTT. Translated: CASSLFGGTRRTGLNTEAFF.

The rearrangement links TRBV7-2 to TRBJ1-6; tentative D call: TRBD1 (6 bases). The CDR3 totals 17 residues. The V and J ends lost 1 base and 11 bases respectively, with 21 bases between them. Germline V CDR1 and CDR2: SGHTA, FQGNSA. DNA of the CDR3: TGTGCCAGCAGCTTAGTAGTCCTTAGGGGGAGAGGGACACCCCTCCACTTT. This gives the protein CASSLVVLRGRGTPLHF.

This clonotype was observed once. V usage is TRBV27 and J usage is TRBJ2-3; 9 positions match TRBD2. V dropped 5 bases and J dropped 2; count of bases not matched to a gene: 8. CDR3 size: 16 residues. Germline CDR1 reads MNHEY; CDR2 reads SMNVEV (reference sequence). The CDR3 DNA reads TGTGCCAGCAGTGCTCTAGCGGGGTTGGACACAGATACGCAGTATTTT. It specifies CASSALAGLDTDTQYF.

This clonotype was observed a handful of times. The chain links TRBV4-3 to TRBJ1-1, with D tentatively TRBD1 (5 bases). This CDR3 comprises 21 residues. CDR1 is LGHNA and CDR2 is YSLEER in the germline V gene. The germline V and J ends were trimmed by 2 bases and 0 bases, with 28 bases remaining between them. The CDR3 protein is CASSQKGFPSGRQRVNTEAFF. For the CDR3, the DNA is TGCGCCAGCAGCCAAAAAGGGTTCCCATCGGGACGCCAACGAGTGAACACTGAAGCTTTCTTT.

This clonotype has just a few counts. V and J are TRBV4-2 and TRBJ2-1; D is perhaps TRBD2 (6 bases). The germline V and J ends were trimmed by 4 bases and 7 bases, with 17 bases remaining between them. The CDR3 is 15 residues long. Per germline, CDR1 LGHNA and CDR2 YNFKEQ. The CDR3 sequence: CASSLYGSSGNEQFF. Here the CDR3 DNA reads TGTGCCAGCAGCCTCTACGGGAGTTCTGGTAATGAGCAGTTCTTC.

There are a few counts of this clonotype. The rearrangement uses TRBV29-1 and TRBJ1-2; the match to TRBD1 covers 7 bases. Germline V gives CDR1 SQVTM, CDR2 ANQGSEA. Unmatched junction bases numbered 5, after V lost 7 bases and J lost 6 bases. This CDR3 contains 11 residues. CDR3 bases: TGCAGCGCGAGGGGGCCCGATGGCTACACCTTC. This translates into CSARGPDGYTF.

This chain uses TRBV3-1 with TRBJ1-2; 8 bases fit TRBD1. Trimming cost V 6 bases and J 4 bases; bases outside gene matches: 10. Germline CDR1 reads LGHDT; CDR2 reads YNNKEL (reference sequence). This CDR3 has 15 amino acids. CDR3 sequence reads: CASRNTGGFFYGYTF. CDR3 DNA sequence: TGTGCCAGCAGGAATACAGGGGGTTTCTTCTATGGCTACACCTTC.

The sample holds one count of this clonotype. V is TRBV5-1 and J is TRBJ2-1, with TRBD2 matching over 10 bases. The CDR3 totals 16 residues. CDR1 is SGHRS, CDR2 YFSETQ, per germline. CDR3 bases: TGCGCTGGCAGCTTGAGGCTAGCGGGAGTTTACAATGAGCAGTTCTTC. Protein: CAGSLRLAGVYNEQFF.

The chain links TRBV10-3 to TRBJ2-5; tentative D call: TRBD1 (6 bases). V was shortened by 8 bases and J by 11 bases, with 21 bases between the two germline ends. The CDR3 is made up of 13 amino acids. CDR1 and CDR2 (germline): ENHRY, SYGVKD. Here the CDR3 DNA reads TGTGCCATCTCGGGGCAGGGGATAGATGAGCAGTACTTC. It is translated as CAISGQGIDEQYF.

This chain connects TRBV12-3 or TRBV12-4 to TRBJ2-3; D remains ambiguous. There are 16 residues in the CDR3. The V and J ends lost 6 bases and 2 bases respectively, with 18 bases between them. The CDR3 protein is CASSSYGRISTDTQYF. CDR3 bases: TGTGCCAGCAGCTCTTATGGCCGTATCTCCACAGATACGCAGTATTTT.

Only one count was recorded for this clonotype. The V gene is TRBV27, the J gene TRBJ2-7; no clear D. The V and J ends lost 5 bases and 2 bases respectively, with 13 bases between them. The CDR3 consists of 14 residues. Germline-derived CDR1 and CDR2 are MNHEY and SMNVEV (reference sequence). The CDR3 sequence: CASSPSGETYEQYF. CDR3 DNA: TGTGCCAGCAGTCCCTCAGGAGAAACCTACGAGCAGTACTTC.

This clonotype showed up just once. The chain uses TRBV20-1 and TRBJ1-4; TRBD1 is a possible D gene (5 bases). Deletions cut 5 bases from V and 6 bases from J, with 22 bases between. CDR3 size: 16 residues. The germline V gene has CDR1 DFQATT and CDR2 SNEGSKA (reference sequence). This CDR3 is CSAAVVSGRAYEKLFF. The CDR3, as DNA: TGCAGTGCTGCCGTTGTTTCGGGCAGGGCCTATGAAAAACTGTTTTTT.

J is TRBJ2-7 and V is TRBV4-1, with 7 bases that match TRBD2. The V gene's germline CDR1 is MGHRA and CDR2 YSYEKL. The CDR3 consists of 16 residues. With 2 bases clipped from V and 1 base from J, the junction kept 8 bases outside the gene matches. For the CDR3, the DNA is TGCGCCAGCAGCCAAACCTCTAGCGGTCCTTCCTACGAGCAGTACTTC. Its translation is CASSQTSSGPSYEQYF.

The chain employs TRBV20-1 and TRBJ1-5; D call uncertain. This CDR3 is built from 18 residues. Germline assignment: CDR1 DFQATT and CDR2 SNEGSKA (reference sequence). With 1 base removed from V and 0 bases from J, the gap between germline ends came to 19 bases. The CDR3 DNA follows: TGCAGTGCTAGAGTGGGCATCTCGGACGTATATAGCAATCAGCCCCAGCATTTT. Translation: CSARVGISDVYSNQPQHF.